What follows are 21 T cell receptor beta chains derived from one specimen sequenced in a study of cytomegalovirus exposure and HLA in healthy donors. Some clones are missing from TCRdb's copy, which holds only in-frame ones; the method was immunoSEQ multiplex PCR. The sample shows about 280,000 clones, roughly 88% of them seen only once. The material sequenced was PBMCs. These receptors were taken from a woman aged 18-29 years in good health and CMV-seronegative.

CDR3: CASSVAGNPQETQYF. The CDR3 DNA sequence: TGTGCCAGCAGCGTAGCAGGGAACCCCCAAGAGACCCAGTACTTC. The chain combines TRBV9 with TRBJ2-5, with a tentative D call TRBD1 (5 bases). Deletions cut 0 bases from V and 1 base from J, with 10 bases between. From germline, CDR1 is SGDLS and CDR2 YYNGEE. The CDR3 is made up of 15 amino acids.

The chain recombines TRBV5-1 with TRBJ2-7, with D tentatively TRBD1 (6 bases). V was trimmed by 5 bases and J by 2 bases, leaving 11 bases between them. CDR1 is SGHRS, CDR2 YFSETQ, per germline. This CDR3 has 13 residues. The CDR3: CASRYRDTYEQYF. In DNA, the CDR3 is TGCGCCAGCAGATACCGGGACACCTACGAGCAGTACTTC.

The genes are TRBV18 and TRBJ1-2; 12 nucleotides line up with TRBD1. The CDR3 totals 16 residues. The germline V gene has CDR1 KGHSH and CDR2 LQKENI. V shed 4 bases and J 4 bases; nucleotides not matched to a gene: 7. The CDR3 DNA reads TGTGCCAGCTCACTTACCGGGACAGGGGGCCTCTATGGCTACACCTTC. This translates into CASSLTGTGGLYGYTF.

The chain has TRBV30 and TRBJ2-6; weak D call: TRBD1 (6 bases). This CDR3 is built from 15 residues. V was cut by 2 bases and J by 4 bases, with 12 bases left in between. Germline CDR1 is GTSNPN and CDR2 is SVGIG (reference sequence). The CDR3 DNA is TGTGCCTGGAGTTACACAGGGAGCGGGGCCAACGTCCTGACTTTC. It codes for CAWSYTGSGANVLTF.

V and J are TRBV29-1 and TRBJ2-2; 8 bases map to TRBD2. The CDR3 sequence is 17 residues long. CDR1 and CDR2 (germline): SQVTM, ANQGSEA. The V gene end was trimmed by 0 bases and the J gene end by 4 bases; junction bases not matched to a gene: 10. The CDR3 sequence: CSVEDPASGPSTGELFF. As DNA, the CDR3 is TGCAGCGTTGAAGACCCCGCTAGCGGGCCGTCCACCGGGGAGCTGTTTTTT.

The V and J genes are TRBV5-1 and TRBJ1-1; TRBD1 agrees at 12 bases. Germline loops: CDR1 SGHRS, CDR2 YFSETQ. This CDR3 contains 16 residues. J lost 5 bases, V lost 3 bases, and 8 bases had no gene match. The CDR3 DNA reads TGCGCCAGCAGCTCGGGGACAGGGGGCACAGGAACTGAAGCTTTCTTT. Its protein product is CASSSGTGGTGTEAFF.

The chain couples TRBV5-3 to TRBJ1-5, with D possibly matching TRBD1 (6 bases). TRBV5-3 is annotated as an ORF whose role is uncertain. This CDR3 has 18 residues. V lost 1 base and J 2 bases, leaving 19 bases between the germline ends. The CDR3 coding sequence is TGTGCCAGAAGCTTGAAGTTACGGGGGGCAAGACGCAATCAGCCCCAGCATTTT. Amino acid sequence: CARSLKLRGARRNQPQHF.

The gene calls are TRBV28 and TRBJ2-3; TRBD2 aligns across 14 bases. J lost 0 bases, V lost 4 bases, and 12 bases had no gene match. This CDR3 spans 20 amino acids. Per germline, CDR1 MDHEN and CDR2 SYDVKM. CDR3: CASSSETSGRAGNSTDTQYF. CDR3 coding DNA: TGTGCCAGCAGTTCTGAGACTAGCGGGAGGGCGGGAAATAGCACAGATACGCAGTATTTT.

J is TRBJ1-3 and V is TRBV28; 7 bases line up with TRBD1. V shed 5 bases and J 4 bases; nucleotides not matched to a gene: 5. Germline lookup yields CDR1 MDHEN and CDR2 SYDVKM. The CDR3 totals 14 residues. Here the CDR3 DNA reads TGTGCCAGCAGTGAGACAGGGCTCGGAAACACCATATATTTT. It specifies CASSETGLGNTIYF.

The chain employs TRBV6-6 and TRBJ1-6; a weak D match, TRBD1 (5 bases). Germline V gives CDR1 MNHNY, CDR2 SVGAGI (reference sequence). The CDR3 spans 15 residues. Between the trimmed V and J ends, which lost 4 bases and 6 bases, there was a span of 13 bases. The CDR3 region is CASSFLSGSNSPLHF. The CDR3 DNA reads TGTGCCAGCAGTTTCTTGTCAGGGTCTAATTCACCCCTCCACTTT.

The rearrangement links TRBV6-5 to TRBJ1-1, with D possibly TRBD1 on 5 matching bases. The V gene's germline CDR1 is MNHEY and CDR2 SVGAGI. This CDR3 comprises 14 residues. Trimming pared 3 bases from V and 1 base from J, leaving 9 bases between. CDR3 protein: CASSYLTGNTEAFF. In DNA, the CDR3 is TGTGCCAGCAGTTATCTTACAGGGAACACTGAAGCTTTCTTT.

This sequence joins TRBV6-5 and TRBJ2-5; 7 nucleotides agree with TRBD1. Germline V gene data show CDR1 as MNHEY and CDR2 as SVGAGI. The CDR3 loop spans 14 amino acids. Losses at the gene ends were 5 bases for V and 1 base for J; bases not matched to a gene: 4. In DNA, the CDR3 is TGTGCCAGCAGTATAGGACAGGCCCAAGAGACCCAGTACTTC. Its protein product is CASSIGQAQETQYF.

The CDR3 DNA reads as TGTGCCAGCAGCATAACCCCGGGACAGGGGGGCACAGATACGCAGTATTTT. Residues: CASSITPGQGGTDTQYF. The V and J genes are TRBV7-8 and TRBJ2-3; TRBD1 agrees at 11 bases. V trimming: 5 bases; J trimming: 1 base; junction bases outside the gene matches: 8. Germline V lookup: CDR1 SGHVS, CDR2 FQNEAQ. The CDR3 is 17 residues long.

This chain links TRBV27 with TRBJ2-1; possible D gene TRBD2, 5 bases. V dropped 1 base and J dropped 4 bases, with 11 bases sitting between them. From germline, CDR1 is MNHEY and CDR2 SMNVEV (reference sequence). The CDR3 has 15 residues. CDR3 residues: CASSLLRELYNEQFF. CDR3 in DNA: TGTGCCAGCAGTTTATTGAGGGAATTATACAATGAGCAGTTCTTC.

The chain links TRBV30 to TRBJ2-1; TRBD2 matches 8 bases. Per the germline V gene, CDR1 is GTSNPN and CDR2 is SVGIG (reference sequence). The CDR3 totals 15 residues. The ends lost 4 bases at V and 7 bases at J; junction bases unmatched: 12. The CDR3 spells CAWNPIAGRQNEQFF. The CDR3 DNA reads TGTGCCTGGAACCCTATAGCGGGAAGGCAAAATGAGCAGTTCTTC.

The chain has TRBV29-1 and TRBJ1-1; a possible D gene is TRBD1 (5 bases). The germline gives CDR1 SQVTM, CDR2 ANQGSEA. With 3 bases removed from V and 1 base from J, the gap between germline ends came to 6 bases. The CDR3 is 12 residues long. Here the CDR3 reads CSVDRANTEAFF. The CDR3 DNA sequence: TGCAGCGTTGACAGGGCGAACACTGAAGCTTTCTTT.

CDR3 loop: CASGLETWEQFF. The DNA of the CDR3 is TGTGCTAGTGGTTTGGAAACATGGGAGCAGTTCTTC. The chain has TRBV12-5 and TRBJ2-1; D not certain. The ends were cut back, 1 base at V and 10 bases at J, with 8 bases in the middle. Germline V gene data show CDR1 as LGHNT and CDR2 as FRNRAP. The CDR3 is 12 amino acids.

CDR3 coding DNA: TGTGCCAGCTCACCCCTAACAGCGGGAAGCACAGATACGCAGTATTTT. This sequence encodes CASSPLTAGSTDTQYF. The V call is TRBV18, the J call TRBJ2-3, with 7 nucleotides matching TRBD2. The V gene end was trimmed by 3 bases and the J gene end by 0 bases; junction bases not matched to a gene: 6. This CDR3 has 16 amino acids. Germline V gene data show CDR1 as KGHSH and CDR2 as LQKENI.

The V and J genes are TRBV27 and TRBJ2-2; no definite D call. The CDR3 is made up of 12 amino acids. V dropped 1 base and J dropped 7 bases, with 4 bases sitting between them. In germline, CDR1 is MNHEY, CDR2 SMNVEV (reference sequence). CDR3 residues: CASSLLVGELFF. The DNA for the CDR3 is TGTGCCAGCAGTTTATTAGTCGGGGAGCTGTTTTTT.

J is TRBJ2-1 and V is TRBV5-4; 8 bases match TRBD2. This CDR3 region has 12 residues. J was trimmed by 12 bases and V by 7 bases; bases with no gene match: 9. CDR1 and CDR2 (germline): SGHNT, YYREEE (reference sequence). The DNA of the CDR3 is TGTGCCAGCGGGCCGTCAGCGGGAGCGCAGTTCTTC. It yields the protein CASGPSAGAQFF.

CDR3 sequence: CAISESPRGQETQYF. CDR3 sequence (DNA): TGTGCCATCAGTGAGTCGCCACGGGGGCAAGAGACCCAGTACTTC. This chain uses TRBV10-3 with TRBJ2-5, with a weak D call TRBD2 (6 bases). The CDR3 has 15 residues. The germline V gene has CDR1 ENHRY and CDR2 SYGVKD. V lost 0 bases and J lost 2, with 10 bases in between.